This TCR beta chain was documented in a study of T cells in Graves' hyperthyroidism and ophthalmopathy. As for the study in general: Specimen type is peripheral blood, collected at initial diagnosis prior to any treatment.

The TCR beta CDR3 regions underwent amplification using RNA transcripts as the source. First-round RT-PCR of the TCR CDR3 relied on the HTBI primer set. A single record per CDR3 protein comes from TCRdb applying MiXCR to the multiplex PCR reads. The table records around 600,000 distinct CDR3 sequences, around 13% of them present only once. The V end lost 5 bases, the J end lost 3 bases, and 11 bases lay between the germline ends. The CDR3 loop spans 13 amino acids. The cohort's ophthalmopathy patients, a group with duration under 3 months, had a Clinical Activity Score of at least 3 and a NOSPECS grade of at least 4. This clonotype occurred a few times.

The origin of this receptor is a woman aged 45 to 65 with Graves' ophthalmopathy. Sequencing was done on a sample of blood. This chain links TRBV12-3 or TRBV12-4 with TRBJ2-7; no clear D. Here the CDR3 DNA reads TGTGCCAGCAGTCGGATCTACAGCTACGAGCAGTACTTC. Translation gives CASSRIYSYEQYF.